This T cell receptor beta chain was profiled in a study of blood T cell repertoires in COVID-19. Looked up from germline, CDR1 is SGHNT and CDR2 is YENEEA. The CDR3 is made up of 19 amino acids. The V gene end was trimmed by 1 base and the J gene end by 1 base; junction bases not matched to a gene: 12. In the authors' workflow: Researchers report that nucleated cell counts were estimated from reference gene primer amplification. Assay used: immunoSEQ multiplex PCR; TCRdb lists only in-frame clones, some missing. V, J and clone size are those of that table, while D and trimming were read from the DNA. The sample lists about 320,000 clones, around 88% seen once, with approximately 1.6% in the top ten.

This clonotype originated in a woman aged 30 to 39 with COVID-19, enrolled during active disease. The source material was peripheral blood. V usage is TRBV11-3 and J usage is TRBJ2-1; 8 nucleotides line up with TRBD2. CDR3 region: CASSLAGATGGKSYNEQFF. The DNA for the CDR3 is TGTGCCAGCAGCTTAGCGGGGGCTACGGGGGGGAAGTCCTACAATGAGCAGTTCTTC.